The entry below describes one T cell receptor (beta chain). The data are from a study of T cell responses to AZD1222 COVID-19 vaccine. Some clones are missing from TCRdb's copy, which holds only in-frame ones; the method was immunoSEQ multiplex PCR. The sample shows some 40,000 clones, 80% of them seen only once. The V end lost 1 base, the J end lost 7 bases, and 13 bases lay between the germline ends. CDR1 MDHEN and CDR2 SYDVKM come from the germline V gene. The CDR3 is 15 residues long. The sequence was obtained from an adult in good health. The sample here was peripheral blood, taken on day 0 of AZD1222 vaccination. The chain combines TRBV28 with TRBJ1-4; D call uncertain. The CDR3 sequence is CASSLYLNLVEKLFF. The CDR3 DNA follows: TGTGCCAGCAGTTTATACCTTAATCTAGTTGAAAAACTGTTTTTT. The full variable domain, its missing parts supplied by reference TRBV28 and TRBJ1-4, is DVKVTQSSRYLVKRTGEKVFLECVQDMDHENMFWYRQDPGLGLRLIYFSYDVKMKEKGDIPEGYSVSREKKERFSLILESASTNQTSMYLCASSLYLNLVEKLFFGSGTQLSVL.